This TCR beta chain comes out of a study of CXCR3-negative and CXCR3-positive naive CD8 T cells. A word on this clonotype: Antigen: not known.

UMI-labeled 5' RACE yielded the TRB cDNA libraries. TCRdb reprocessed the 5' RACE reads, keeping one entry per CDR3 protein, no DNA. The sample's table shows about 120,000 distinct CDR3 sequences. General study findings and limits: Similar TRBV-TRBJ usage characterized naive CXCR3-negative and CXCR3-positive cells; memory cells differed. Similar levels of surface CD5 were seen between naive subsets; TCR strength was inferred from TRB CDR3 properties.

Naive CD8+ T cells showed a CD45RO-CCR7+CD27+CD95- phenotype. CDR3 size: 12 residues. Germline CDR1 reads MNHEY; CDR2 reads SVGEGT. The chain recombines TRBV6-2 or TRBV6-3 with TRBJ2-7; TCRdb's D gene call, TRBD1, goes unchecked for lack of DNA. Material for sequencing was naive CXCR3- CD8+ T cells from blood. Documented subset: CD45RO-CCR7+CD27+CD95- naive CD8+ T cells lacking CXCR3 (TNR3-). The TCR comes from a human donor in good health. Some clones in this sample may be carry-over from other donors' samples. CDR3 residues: CASSYGTGEQYF.